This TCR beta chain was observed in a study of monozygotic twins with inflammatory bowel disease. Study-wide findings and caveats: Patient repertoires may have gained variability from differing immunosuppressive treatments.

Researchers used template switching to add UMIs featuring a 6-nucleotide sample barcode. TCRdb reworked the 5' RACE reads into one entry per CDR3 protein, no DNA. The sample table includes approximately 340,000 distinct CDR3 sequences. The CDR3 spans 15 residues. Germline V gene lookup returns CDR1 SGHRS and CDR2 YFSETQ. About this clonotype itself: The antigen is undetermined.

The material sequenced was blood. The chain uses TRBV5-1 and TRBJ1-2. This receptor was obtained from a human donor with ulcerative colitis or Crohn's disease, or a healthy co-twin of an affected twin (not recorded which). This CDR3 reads CASSLEEGGIYGYTF.